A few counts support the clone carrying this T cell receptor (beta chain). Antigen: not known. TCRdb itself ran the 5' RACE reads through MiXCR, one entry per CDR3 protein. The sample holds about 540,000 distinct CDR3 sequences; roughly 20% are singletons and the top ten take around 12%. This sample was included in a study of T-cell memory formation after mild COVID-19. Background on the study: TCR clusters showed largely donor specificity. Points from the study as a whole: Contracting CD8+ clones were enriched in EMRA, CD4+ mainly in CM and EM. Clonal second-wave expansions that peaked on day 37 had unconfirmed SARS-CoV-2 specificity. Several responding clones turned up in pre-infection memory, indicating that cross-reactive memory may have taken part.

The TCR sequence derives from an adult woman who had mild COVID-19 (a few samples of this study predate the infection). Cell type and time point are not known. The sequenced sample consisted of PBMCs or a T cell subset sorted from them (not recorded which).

CDR3 protein: CASSSSPPVSYEQYF. For the CDR3, the DNA is TGTGCCAGCAGTTCTTCTCCACCGGTCTCCTACGAGCAGTACTTC. V and J are TRBV7-3 and TRBJ2-7; D gene uncertain. V was pared by 6 bases and J by 0 bases, with 15 bases between. Germline V gene lookup returns CDR1 SGHTA and CDR2 FQGTGA. The CDR3 covers 15 residues. Using reference TRBV7-3 and TRBJ2-7 for the parts outside the CDR3, the full variable domain is GAGVSQTPSNKVTEKGKYVELRCDPISGHTALYWYRQSLGQGPEFLIYFQGTGAADDSGLPNDRFFAVRPEGSVSTLKIQRTERGDSAVYLCASSSSPPVSYEQYFGPGTRLTVT.